A single sample is the source of the 11 T cell receptor beta chains below, sequenced in a study of blood T cell repertoires in COVID-19. Using immunoSEQ multiplex PCR, the repertoire was profiled, and TCRdb retains in-frame clones only, with some absent. The sample contains roughly 300,000 clones, over 75% of which appear only once. Material: PBMCs or T cells enriched from blood (not recorded which). Every receptor here comes from a woman aged 18-35 years who had recovered from COVID-19.

The CDR3 DNA follows: TGTGCCAGCCGTTATTATAGCAATCAGCCCCAGCATTTT. Its translation: CASRYYSNQPQHF. V is TRBV2 and J is TRBJ1-5; no definite D call. The length of the CDR3 is 13 residues. Between the trimmed V and J ends, which lost 8 bases and 0 bases, there was a span of 8 bases. From germline, CDR1 is SNHLY and CDR2 FYNNEI.

The sample holds one count of this clone. The chain employs TRBV7-2 and TRBJ2-7; D is possibly TRBD2 (6 bases). This CDR3 spans 15 amino acids. Per germline, CDR1 SGHTA and CDR2 FQGNSA. V was pared by 3 bases and J by 7 bases, with 19 bases between. The CDR3 loop reads CASSFRRGAGIEQYF. DNA for the CDR3: TGTGCCAGCAGCTTTAGGAGGGGCGCCGGTATAGAGCAGTACTTC.

The chain combines TRBV4-1 with TRBJ1-1; D might be TRBD1 (5 bases). The CDR3 is 15 amino acids. Deletions cut 3 bases from V and 1 base from J, with 12 bases between. Germline assignment: CDR1 MGHRA and CDR2 YSYEKL. The CDR3 coding sequence is TGCGCCAGCAGCCAGGTCCAGGGAAAGAACACTGAAGCTTTCTTT. Protein product: CASSQVQGKNTEAFF.

The CDR3 sequence: CASSLALSEALTTYEQYF. The CDR3 DNA reads as TGCGCCAGCAGCTTGGCCTTGTCAGAAGCATTGACTACCTACGAGCAGTACTTC. The chain employs TRBV5-1 and TRBJ2-7; weak D call: TRBD2 (5 bases). Deletions cut 0 bases from V and 2 bases from J, with 21 bases between. CDR3 size: 18 residues. The germline CDR1 and CDR2 sequences are SGHRS and YFSETQ. The complete variable domain, with remaining parts taken from reference TRBV5-1 and TRBJ2-7, reads KAGVTQTPRYLIKTRGQQVTLSCSPISGHRSVSWYQQTPGQGLQFLFEYFSETQRNKGNFPGRFSGRQFSNSRSEMNVSTLELGDSALYLCASSLALSEALTTYEQYFGPGTRLTVT.

The gene calls are TRBV3-1 (or the pseudogene TRBV3-2) and TRBJ2-3, with D unclear. The CDR3 has 13 amino acids. CDR1 and CDR2 (germline): LGHDT, YNNKEL (reference sequence). Trimming removed 1 base from V and 3 bases from J, with 5 bases in between. CDR3 DNA: TGTGCCAGCAGCCAAGTACTGACAGATACGCAGTATTTT. This gives the protein CASSQVLTDTQYF.

The chain combines TRBV5-4 with TRBJ2-7; 9 bases fit TRBD2. J was trimmed by 3 bases and V by 4 bases; bases with no gene match: 14. Germline values: CDR1 SGHNT, CDR2 YYREEE (reference sequence). The length of the CDR3 is 17 residues. The chain's CDR3 is CASSPAGGLAGYYEQYF. In nucleotides, the CDR3 is TGTGCCAGCAGCCCGGCGGGAGGTCTAGCGGGATACTACGAGCAGTACTTC.

The chain links TRBV7-9 to TRBJ2-7, with D possibly matching TRBD1 (5 bases). V was pared by 2 bases and J by 7 bases, with 9 bases between. The CDR3 spans 12 residues. CDR1 and CDR2 from the germline V gene are SEHNR and FQNEAQ (reference sequence). In DNA, the CDR3 is TGTGCCAGCAGCTTATCAGGGATTGAGCAGTACTTC. Residues: CASSLSGIEQYF.

The rearrangement joins TRBV4-1 to TRBJ2-7; D remains ambiguous. The V gene's germline CDR1 is MGHRA and CDR2 YSYEKL. The CDR3 is 16 amino acids. Trimming stripped 2 bases from V and 3 bases from J, with 17 bases between. The CDR3 spells CASSQSGLAGRYEQYF. CDR3 in DNA: TGCGCCAGCAGCCAATCTGGGCTGGCCGGCCGCTACGAGCAGTACTTC.

This sequence joins TRBV27 and TRBJ1-6; weak D call: TRBD1 (5 bases). V shed 3 bases and J shed 5 bases, with 11 bases lying between them. CDR3 size: 15 residues. The germline V gene encodes CDR1 MNHEY and CDR2 SMNVEV (reference sequence). Here the CDR3 reads CASSFGGSHNSPLHF. The CDR3 nucleotides are TGTGCCAGCAGTTTTGGGGGGTCCCATAATTCACCCCTCCACTTT.

This sequence joins TRBV29-1 and TRBJ1-2; 9 nucleotides match TRBD1. This CDR3 contains 14 residues. Trimming took 1 base from V and 2 from J; bases not matched to a gene: 2. Germline V gives CDR1 SQVTM, CDR2 ANQGSEA. Here the CDR3 DNA reads TGCAGCGTTGAAGTCGGGACAGGGAACTATGGCTACACCTTC. It is translated as CSVEVGTGNYGYTF.

The V gene is TRBV19, the J gene TRBJ1-1, with 7 bases matching TRBD1. CDR1 and CDR2 from the germline V gene are LNHDA and SQIVND (reference sequence). V gave up 0 bases and J gave up 5 bases; unmatched junction bases: 3. This CDR3 comprises 14 residues. CDR3 residues: CASSIDLGQTEAFF. CDR3 bases: TGTGCCAGTAGTATAGATCTGGGACAGACTGAAGCTTTCTTT.